This TCR beta chain was documented in a study of shared clonotypes between healthy human individuals. V lost 3 bases and J lost 6; bases outside the gene matches: 5. Germline CDR1 LGHNA, CDR2 YNFKEQ. This CDR3 spans 16 amino acids. The method was immunoSEQ multiplex PCR; TCRdb's version includes in-frame clones alone and lacks a portion of them. The repertoire includes about 1.1 million clones, approximately 80% of them detected once, and roughly 0.65% sits in the top ten. V usage is TRBV4-2 and J usage is TRBJ2-2; 12 bases are a match to TRBD2. The specimen sequenced was memory CD4+ T cells from PBMCs. Subset defined: CD45RA-negative fraction. This clonotype originated in a young man in good health. Some clones in this sample may be carry-over from other donors' samples. The CDR3 region is CASSHRLAGVPGELFF. In DNA form, the CDR3 reads TGTGCCAGCAGCCACCGACTAGCGGGAGTTCCCGGGGAGCTGTTTTTT.